Presented here are 14 T cell receptor beta chains from one specimen sequenced in a study of OX40 agonist ivuxolimab in advanced cancers. Sequenced by immunoSEQ multiplex PCR; TCRdb stores in-frame clones only, minus some. The sample consists of 70,000 or so clones, 70% to 85% of them appearing once. The sequenced sample was CD4+ or CD8+ T cells sorted from blood, obtained in a trial of the OX40 agonist ivuxolimab. Receptors were obtained from an adult with an advanced solid tumor such as melanoma, head and neck, liver or kidney cancer.

This clone was seen more than once but under ten times. V is TRBV4-3 and J is TRBJ2-1; TRBD1 is a possible D gene (5 bases). The CDR3 contains 16 residues. The V gene lost 1 base and the J gene lost 4 bases, with 14 bases spanning the gap. Germline CDR1 is LGHNA and CDR2 is YSLEER. The CDR3 loop reads CASSQAVQAEYNEQFF. The CDR3 DNA is TGCGCCAGCAGCCAAGCCGTACAGGCGGAGTACAATGAGCAGTTCTTC.

J is TRBJ2-3 and V is TRBV4-3; 7 bases fit TRBD2. CDR1 is LGHNA and CDR2 is YSLEER in the germline V gene. After removal of 8 bases from V and 1 base from J, the junction contained 3 bases not matched to a gene. This CDR3 comprises 13 residues. The CDR3 reads CASRLAGTDTQYF. The CDR3 DNA reads as TGCGCCAGCCGACTAGCTGGCACAGATACGCAGTATTTT.

V gene TRBV10-3 combines with J gene TRBJ2-5; D is undetermined. The ends were cut back, 0 bases at V and 3 bases at J, with 8 bases in the middle. The germline V gene encodes CDR1 ENHRY and CDR2 SYGVKD. The CDR3 has 14 amino acids. In nucleotides, the CDR3 is TGTGCCATCAGTGAGTCCGGCGAGAAAGAGACCCAGTACTTC. Protein sequence: CAISESGEKETQYF.

This CDR3 reads CASSQAQGVRTEAFF. The CDR3 coding sequence is TGTGCCAGCAGCCAAGCGCAGGGGGTTCGTACTGAAGCTTTCTTT. V usage is TRBV14 and J usage is TRBJ1-1, with 7 bases that match TRBD1. Germline V lookup: CDR1 SGHDN, CDR2 FVKESK. With V trimmed by 1 base and J by 5 bases, 7 bases remained unmatched. The CDR3 covers 15 residues.

The rearrangement joins TRBV5-1 to TRBJ1-6; TRBD1 matches at 9 bases. The CDR3 has 16 residues. The V segment lost 5 bases and the J segment 6 bases; nucleotides outside the gene matches: 9. Germline assignment: CDR1 SGHRS and CDR2 YFSETQ. The CDR3 DNA is TGCGCCAGCAGACCTCCGGGACAGGGTGGTAATTCACCCCTCCACTTT. This encodes CASRPPGQGGNSPLHF.

This clone was seen more than once but under ten times. The chain links TRBV6-5 to TRBJ2-5; perhaps TRBD1 as D (6 bases). The CDR3 consists of 14 residues. Germline-derived CDR1 and CDR2 are MNHEY and SVGAGI. V was trimmed by 5 bases and J by 3 bases, leaving 13 bases between them. The CDR3 DNA is TGTGCCAGCAGTGAGATACAGGGAGAAGAGACCCAGTACTTC. Translation gives CASSEIQGEETQYF.

This clone was observed once. This rearrangement joins TRBV5-6 to TRBJ1-1; D is unclear. Per the germline V gene, CDR1 is SGHDT and CDR2 is YYEEEE. The CDR3 contains 14 residues. Deletions cut 7 bases from V and 0 bases from J, with 13 bases between. The CDR3 loop is CASSWFTVNTEAFF. The CDR3, as DNA: TGTGCCAGCTCCTGGTTTACCGTGAACACTGAAGCTTTCTTT.

This clone was picked up a small number of times. This chain joins TRBV6-6 and TRBJ2-1, with 9 positions matching TRBD2. The germline V gene has CDR1 MNHNY and CDR2 SVGAGI (reference sequence). Trimming cost V 4 bases and J 4 bases; bases outside gene matches: 5. The CDR3 runs to 15 residues. This CDR3 is CASSWRGGLYNEQFF. The CDR3 nucleotides are TGTGCCAGCAGTTGGCGGGGGGGTCTTTACAATGAGCAGTTCTTC.

In the case of this clone: Germline is not matched at one junction end, which may reflect a read error. The V call is TRBV7-8, the J call TRBJ2-3; a possible D gene is TRBD2 (7 bases). This CDR3 is built from 15 residues. Germline CDR1 is SGHVS and CDR2 is FQNEAQ. The DNA of the CDR3 is TGTGCCAGCAGTTTAGACGGGGGGCGCACAGATACGCAGTATTTT. It is translated as CASSLDGGRTDTQYF.

V and J are TRBV4-3 and TRBJ2-1; D call uncertain. The CDR3 has 12 residues. Trimming pared 0 bases from V and 9 bases from J, leaving 6 bases between. Germline V CDR1 and CDR2: LGHNA, YSLEER. DNA of the CDR3: TGCGCCAGCAGCCAAGACTGGCGTGAGCAGTTCTTC. This translates into CASSQDWREQFF.

The rearrangement joins TRBV7-9 to TRBJ1-4; 10 nucleotides align to TRBD1. J lost 4 bases, V lost 5 bases, and 4 bases had no gene match. Per the germline V gene, CDR1 is SEHNR and CDR2 is FQNEAQ (reference sequence). The CDR3 totals 15 residues. CDR3 region: CASSPGTGDNEKLFF. DNA for the CDR3: TGTGCCAGCAGCCCGGGGACAGGGGATAATGAAAAACTGTTTTTT.

The V gene is TRBV14, the J gene TRBJ2-5; TRBD2 matches 8 bases. The ends lost 4 bases at V and 5 bases at J; junction bases unmatched: 15. Germline V CDR1 and CDR2: SGHDN, FVKESK. This CDR3 region has 17 residues. The CDR3 DNA follows: TGTGCCAGCAGCCCCGCTTCCGGGACTAGTAGGGCCGAGACCCAGTACTTC. This translates into CASSPASGTSRAETQYF. The full variable domain, its missing parts supplied by reference TRBV14 and TRBJ2-5, is EAGVTQFPSHSVIEKGQTVTLRCDPISGHDNLYWYRRVMGKEIKFLLHFVKESKQDESGMPNNRFLAERTGGTYSTLKVQPAELEDSGVYFCASSPASGTSRAETQYFGPGTRLLVL.

The rearrangement joins TRBV19 to TRBJ2-3; possible D gene TRBD1, 6 bases. CDR1 LNHDA and CDR2 SQIVND come from the germline V gene (reference sequence). This CDR3 region has 15 residues. Trimming took off 5 bases at V and 2 bases at J, with 14 bases between the two ends. DNA for the CDR3: TGTGCCAGTAGTTTACAGGGTCTCCTCACAGATACGCAGTATTTT. It is translated as CASSLQGLLTDTQYF.

This clone was found a few times. This chain connects TRBV7-2 to TRBJ1-6, with TRBD1 matching 9 bases. This CDR3 has 14 amino acids. Germline CDR1 SGHTA, CDR2 FQGNSA. Trimming removed 4 bases from V and 9 bases from J; junction bases left unmatched: 4. The CDR3 region is CASSSGQGSSPLHF. CDR3 coding DNA: TGTGCCAGCAGCTCCGGACAGGGGTCTTCACCCCTCCACTTT.